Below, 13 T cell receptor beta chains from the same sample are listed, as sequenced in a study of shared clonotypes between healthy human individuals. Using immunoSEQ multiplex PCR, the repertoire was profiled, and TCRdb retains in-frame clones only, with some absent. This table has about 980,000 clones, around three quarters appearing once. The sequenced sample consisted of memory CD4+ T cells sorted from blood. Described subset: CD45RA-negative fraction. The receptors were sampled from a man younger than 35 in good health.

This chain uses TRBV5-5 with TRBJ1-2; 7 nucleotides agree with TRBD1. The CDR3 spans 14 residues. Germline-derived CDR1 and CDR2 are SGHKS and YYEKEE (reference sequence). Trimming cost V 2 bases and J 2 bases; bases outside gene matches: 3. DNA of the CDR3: TGTGCCAGCAGCTTCGGACAGGCGAACTATGGCTACACCTTC. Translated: CASSFGQANYGYTF.

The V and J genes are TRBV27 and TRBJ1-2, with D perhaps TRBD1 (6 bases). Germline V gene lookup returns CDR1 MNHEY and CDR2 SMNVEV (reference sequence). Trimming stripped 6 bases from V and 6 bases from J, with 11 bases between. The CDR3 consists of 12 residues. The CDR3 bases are TGTGCCAGCAGCCGGAGGGGGGATGGCTACACCTTC. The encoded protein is CASSRRGDGYTF.

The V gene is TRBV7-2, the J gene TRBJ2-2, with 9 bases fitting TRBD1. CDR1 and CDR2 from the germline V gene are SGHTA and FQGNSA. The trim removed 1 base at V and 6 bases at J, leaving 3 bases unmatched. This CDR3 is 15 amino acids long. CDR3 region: CASSLEQGAAGELFF. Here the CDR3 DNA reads TGTGCCAGCAGCTTAGAACAGGGGGCGGCCGGGGAGCTGTTTTTT.

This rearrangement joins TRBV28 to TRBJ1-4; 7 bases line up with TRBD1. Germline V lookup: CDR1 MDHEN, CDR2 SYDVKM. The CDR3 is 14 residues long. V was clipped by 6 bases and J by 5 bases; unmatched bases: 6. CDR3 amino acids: CASSVTGVNEKLFF. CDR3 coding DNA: TGTGCCAGCAGCGTCACAGGGGTAAATGAAAAACTGTTTTTT.

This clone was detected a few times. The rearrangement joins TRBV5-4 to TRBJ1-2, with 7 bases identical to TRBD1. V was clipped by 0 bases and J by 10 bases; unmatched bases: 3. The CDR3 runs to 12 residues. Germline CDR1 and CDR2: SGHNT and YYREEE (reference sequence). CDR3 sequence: CASSLGQGIYTF. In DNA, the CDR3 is TGTGCCAGCAGCTTGGGACAGGGCATCTACACCTTC. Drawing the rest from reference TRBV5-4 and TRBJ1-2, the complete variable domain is ETGVTQSPTHLIKTRGQQVTLRCSSQSGHNTVSWYQQALGQGPQFIFQYYREEENGRGNFPPRFSGLQFPNYSSELNVNALELDDSALYLCASSLGQGIYTFGSGTRLTVV.

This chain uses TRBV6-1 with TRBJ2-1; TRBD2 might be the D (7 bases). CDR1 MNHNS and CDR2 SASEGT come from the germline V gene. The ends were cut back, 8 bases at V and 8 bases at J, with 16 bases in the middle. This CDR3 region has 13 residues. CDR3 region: CASCAGAGDEQFF. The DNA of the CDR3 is TGTGCCAGCTGCGCGGGGGCCGGGGATGAGCAGTTCTTC.

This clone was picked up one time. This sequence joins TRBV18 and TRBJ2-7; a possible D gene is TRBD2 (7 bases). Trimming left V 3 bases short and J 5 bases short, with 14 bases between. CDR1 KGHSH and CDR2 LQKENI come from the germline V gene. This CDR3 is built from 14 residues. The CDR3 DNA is TGTGCCAGCTCACCGGCGGGGGCGGCCAACGAGCAGTACTTC. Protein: CASSPAGAANEQYF.

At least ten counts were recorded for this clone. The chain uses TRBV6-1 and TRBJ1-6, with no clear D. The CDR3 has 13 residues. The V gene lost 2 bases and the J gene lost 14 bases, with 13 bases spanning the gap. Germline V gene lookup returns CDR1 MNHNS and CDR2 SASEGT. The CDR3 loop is CASSEMGWRALHF. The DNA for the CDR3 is TGTGCCAGCAGTGAAATGGGGTGGAGGGCCCTCCACTTT.

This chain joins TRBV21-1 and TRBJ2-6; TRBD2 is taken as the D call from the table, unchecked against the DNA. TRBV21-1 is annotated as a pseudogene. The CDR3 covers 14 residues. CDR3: CAALGGAGANVLTF. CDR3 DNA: TGTGCCGCCCTAGGGGGGGCTGGGGCCAACGTCCTGACTTTC.

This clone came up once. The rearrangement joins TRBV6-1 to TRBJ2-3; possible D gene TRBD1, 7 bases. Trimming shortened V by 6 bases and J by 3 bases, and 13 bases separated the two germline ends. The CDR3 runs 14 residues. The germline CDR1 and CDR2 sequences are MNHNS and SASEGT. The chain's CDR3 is CASSLQGGTDTQYF. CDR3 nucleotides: TGTGCCAGCAGCCTCCAGGGGGGTACAGATACGCAGTATTTT.

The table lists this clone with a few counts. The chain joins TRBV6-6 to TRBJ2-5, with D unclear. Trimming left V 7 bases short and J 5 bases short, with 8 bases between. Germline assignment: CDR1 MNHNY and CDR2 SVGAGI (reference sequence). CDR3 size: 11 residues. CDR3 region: CASTGVETQYF. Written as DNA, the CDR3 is TGTGCCAGCACGGGCGTCGAGACCCAGTACTTC.

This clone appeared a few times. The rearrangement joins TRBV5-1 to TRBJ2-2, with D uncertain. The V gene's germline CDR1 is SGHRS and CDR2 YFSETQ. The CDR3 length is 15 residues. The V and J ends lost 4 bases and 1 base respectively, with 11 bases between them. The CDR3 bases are TGCGCCAGCAGCCTCAACGAGGTGAACACCGGGGAGCTGTTTTTT. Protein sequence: CASSLNEVNTGELFF. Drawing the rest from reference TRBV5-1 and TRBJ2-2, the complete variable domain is KAGVTQTPRYLIKTRGQQVTLSCSPISGHRSVSWYQQTPGQGLQFLFEYFSETQRNKGNFPGRFSGRQFSNSRSEMNVSTLELGDSALYLCASSLNEVNTGELFFGEGSRLTVL.

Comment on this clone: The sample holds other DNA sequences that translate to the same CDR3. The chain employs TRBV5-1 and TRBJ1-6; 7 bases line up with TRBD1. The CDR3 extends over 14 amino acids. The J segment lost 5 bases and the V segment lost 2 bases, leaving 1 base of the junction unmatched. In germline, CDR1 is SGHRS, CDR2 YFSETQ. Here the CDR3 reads CASSLQGNNSPLHF. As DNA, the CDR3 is TGCGCCAGCAGCTTACAGGGGAATAATTCACCCCTCCACTTT.